This T cell receptor beta chain was obtained from a study of monozygotic twins with inflammatory bowel disease. Study observations and caveats: No detectable difference in repertoire similarity separated concordant from discordant twins, possibly as a result of limited power. Lower sharing of clonotypes with other individuals was seen in IBD patients than in healthy twins. This was most marked in patients showing signs of disease activity. IBD patients had lower TCRbeta diversity (inverse Simpson) than healthy co-twins.

Across eight separate reactions for each sample, cDNA was made. TCRdb re-called the 5' RACE reads and catalogs CDR3 proteins one per entry, DNA excluded. The sample's table shows about 450,000 distinct CDR3 sequences. About this clonotype itself: The antigen is undetermined.

The sample taken for sequencing was blood. The clonotype comes from a human donor with ulcerative colitis or Crohn's disease, or a healthy co-twin of an affected twin (not recorded which).

CDR3: CASSYGVLDEQFF. V gene TRBV6-5 combines with J gene TRBJ2-1. The CDR3 extends over 13 amino acids. Germline loops: CDR1 MNHEY, CDR2 SVGAGI.